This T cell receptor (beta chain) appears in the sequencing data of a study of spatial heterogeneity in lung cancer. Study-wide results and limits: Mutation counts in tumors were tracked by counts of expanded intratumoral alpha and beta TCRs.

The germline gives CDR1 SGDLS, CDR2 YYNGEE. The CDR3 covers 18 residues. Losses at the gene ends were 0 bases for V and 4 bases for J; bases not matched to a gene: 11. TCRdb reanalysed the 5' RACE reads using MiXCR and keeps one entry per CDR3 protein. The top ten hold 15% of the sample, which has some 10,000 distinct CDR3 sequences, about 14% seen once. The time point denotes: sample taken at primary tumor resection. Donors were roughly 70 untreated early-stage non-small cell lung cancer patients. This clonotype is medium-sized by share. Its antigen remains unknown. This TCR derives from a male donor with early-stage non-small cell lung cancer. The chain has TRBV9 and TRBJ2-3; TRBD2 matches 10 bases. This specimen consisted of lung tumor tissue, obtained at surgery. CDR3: CASSVGARVAGGSDTQYF. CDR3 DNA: TGTGCCAGCAGCGTAGGGGCCCGGGTAGCGGGGGGTTCAGATACGCAGTATTTT. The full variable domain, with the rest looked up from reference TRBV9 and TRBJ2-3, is DSGVTQTPKHLITATGQRVTLRCSPRSGDLSVYWYQQSLDQGLQFLIQYYNGEERAKGNILERFSAQQFPDLHSELNLSSLELGDSALYFCASSVGARVAGGSDTQYFGPGTRLTVL.